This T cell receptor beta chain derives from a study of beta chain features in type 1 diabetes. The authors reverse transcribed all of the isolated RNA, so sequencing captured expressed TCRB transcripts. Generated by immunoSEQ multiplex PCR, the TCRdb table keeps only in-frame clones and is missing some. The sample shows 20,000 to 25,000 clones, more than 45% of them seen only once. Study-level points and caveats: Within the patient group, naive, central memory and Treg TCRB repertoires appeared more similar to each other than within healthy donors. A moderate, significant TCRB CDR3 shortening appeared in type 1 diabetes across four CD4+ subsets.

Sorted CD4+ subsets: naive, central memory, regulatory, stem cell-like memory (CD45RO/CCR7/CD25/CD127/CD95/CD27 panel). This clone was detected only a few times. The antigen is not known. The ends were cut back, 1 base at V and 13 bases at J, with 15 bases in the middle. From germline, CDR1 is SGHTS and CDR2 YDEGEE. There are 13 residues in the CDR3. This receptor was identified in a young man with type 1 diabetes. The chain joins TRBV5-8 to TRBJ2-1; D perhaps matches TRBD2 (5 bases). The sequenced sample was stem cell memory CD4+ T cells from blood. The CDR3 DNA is TGTGCCAGCAGCTTGTCGCCTAGCTTTTATCAGTTCTTC. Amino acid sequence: CASSLSPSFYQFF. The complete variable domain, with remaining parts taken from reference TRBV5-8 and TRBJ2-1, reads EAGVTQSPTHLIKTRGQQATLRCSPISGHTSVYWYQQALGLGLQFLLWYDEGEERNRGNFPPRFSGRQFPNYSSELNVNALELEDSALYLCASSLSPSFYQFFGPGTRLTVL.